The 17 T cell receptor beta chains given below trace back to one sample, sequenced in a study of early T cells in non-severe SARS-CoV-2 infection. TCRdb reprocessed the 5' RACE reads via MiXCR and lists one record per CDR3 protein. The sample lists around 68,000 distinct CDR3 sequences; around 6.5% were seen once. Sample: whole blood, taken at baseline. Receptors originate from an adult who was a healthcare worker with PCR-confirmed SARS-CoV-2 infection or an uninfected control (not recorded which).

This clonotype was observed a few times. The rearrangement uses TRBV6-5 and TRBJ1-1; 10 nucleotides match TRBD1. Trimming removed 3 bases from V and 10 bases from J; junction bases left unmatched: 11. This CDR3 spans 15 amino acids. Germline V gives CDR1 MNHEY, CDR2 SVGAGI. The chain's CDR3 is CASSYLGQGIRVAFF. DNA of the CDR3: TGTGCCAGCAGTTATCTGGGACAGGGGATTCGCGTAGCTTTCTTT.

This clonotype came up many times. The rearrangement uses TRBV20-1 and TRBJ2-1; D is possibly TRBD2 (6 bases). The germline V gene encodes CDR1 DFQATT and CDR2 SNEGSKA (reference sequence). V was trimmed by 3 bases and J by 7 bases, leaving 7 bases between them. The CDR3 sequence is 11 residues long. The CDR3 loop is CSASAGNEQFF. DNA of the CDR3: TGCAGTGCTAGTGCGGGGAATGAGCAGTTCTTC.

This clonotype has ten or more counts. The V gene is TRBV28, the J gene TRBJ1-3, with TRBD1 identical over 7 bases. Germline CDR1 and CDR2: MDHEN and SYDVKM. J lost 4 bases, V lost 5 bases, and 8 bases had no gene match. The CDR3 sequence is 15 residues long. The CDR3 DNA is TGTGCCAGCAGTCTTGCCGACAGGGTCGGAAACACCATATATTTT. This gives the protein CASSLADRVGNTIYF.

In its sample, this clonotype was seen many times. This rearrangement joins TRBV7-2 to TRBJ1-1; 7 nucleotides match TRBD1. This CDR3 has 16 residues. Germline V CDR1 and CDR2: SGHTA, FQGNSA. Germline trimming cut 5 bases from V and 3 bases from J; bases unmatched to any gene: 12. The DNA of the CDR3 is TGTGCCAGCAGCACGAAGGGTATGGGGACAGACACTGAAGCTTTCTTT. It specifies CASSTKGMGTDTEAFF.

The genes are TRBV19 and TRBJ2-2; the match to TRBD1 covers 9 bases. V shed 8 bases, J shed 3 bases, and the junction held 4 bases outside the gene matches. CDR3 length: 14 residues. Germline V gene lookup returns CDR1 LNHDA and CDR2 SQIVND (reference sequence). CDR3 in amino acids: CASWTGDYTGELFF. CDR3 DNA: TGTGCCAGTTGGACAGGGGACTACACCGGGGAGCTGTTTTTT.

In this sample, this clonotype turned up many times. This rearrangement joins TRBV20-1 to TRBJ1-4, with no clear D. Trimming left V 3 bases short and J 0 bases short, with 5 bases between. CDR3 length: 13 residues. The germline gives CDR1 DFQATT, CDR2 SNEGSKA (reference sequence). The CDR3 DNA is TGCAGTGCTAGGCTGCCAACTAATGAAAAACTGTTTTTT. Residues: CSARLPTNEKLFF.

V usage is TRBV2 and J usage is TRBJ2-7; D remains unclear. CDR1 SNHLY and CDR2 FYNNEI come from the germline V gene. V lost 6 bases, J lost 6 bases, and 12 bases lay in between. This CDR3 contains 12 residues. The CDR3 bases are TGTGCCAGCAGCGTCAACCGAGGCGAGCAGTACTTC. Translating gives CASSVNRGEQYF.

This clonotype has more than one count but fewer than ten. The chain uses TRBV28 and TRBJ2-7; D might be TRBD1 (6 bases). V gave up 4 bases and J gave up 2 bases, with 9 bases separating them. This CDR3 region has 13 residues. Per the germline V gene, CDR1 is MDHEN and CDR2 is SYDVKM. The CDR3 reads CASSSRGTYEQYF. As DNA, the CDR3 is TGTGCCAGCAGTTCCAGGGGTACCTACGAGCAGTACTTC.

This clonotype was counted many times. The chain uses TRBV19 and TRBJ1-2; the match to TRBD1 covers 9 bases. The CDR3 consists of 14 residues. Germline assignment: CDR1 LNHDA and CDR2 SQIVND (reference sequence). V lost 5 bases to trimming and J lost 4 bases; unmatched junction nucleotides: 5. This CDR3 reads CASSGQGFSYGYTF. The CDR3 nucleotides read TGTGCCAGTAGTGGACAGGGGTTCTCCTATGGCTACACCTTC.

In this sample, this clonotype turned up many times. J is TRBJ2-1 and V is TRBV6-4; 7 bases align to TRBD2. Per germline, CDR1 MRHNA and CDR2 SNTAGT. J gave up 2 bases and V 5 bases, and 6 bases lay outside the gene matches. The length of the CDR3 is 15 residues. The CDR3 nucleotides read TGTGCCAGCAGTTCTAGCGGTCTCGCCTACAATGAGCAGTTCTTC. Its translation: CASSSSGLAYNEQFF.

This clonotype was recorded a few times. The chain combines TRBV7-2 with TRBJ1-2; 10 bases match TRBD1. From germline, CDR1 is SGHTA and CDR2 FQGNSA. The junction had 3 bases not matched to a gene; V was cut back by 3 bases and J by 8 bases. The CDR3 totals 13 residues. CDR3 sequence: CASSFDRGQGYTF. CDR3 in DNA: TGTGCCAGCAGCTTTGACAGGGGGCAAGGCTACACCTTC.

This clonotype was detected many times. The chain has TRBV29-1 and TRBJ1-2; D remains ambiguous. This CDR3 is 16 amino acids long. V lost 1 base and J 1 base, leaving 16 bases between the germline ends. Germline CDR1 reads SQVTM; CDR2 reads ANQGSEA. DNA for the CDR3: TGCAGCGTTGAAGGGCTTTCGTACCGGTTTAACTATGGCTACACCTTC. Translation: CSVEGLSYRFNYGYTF.

With regard to this clonotype: A much larger clonotype is one base distant, so this may be a read error. The DNA is omitted, as the CDR3 cannot be located on it reliably, and the CDR3 follows TCRdb's listing. The chain recombines TRBV19 with TRBJ1-2; the table's D gene call, TRBD1, was not cross checked with the DNA. The CDR3 length equals 14 residues, ends included. Germline loops: CDR1 LNHDA, CDR2 SQIVND (reference sequence). CDR3 region: CASTFARGAVGDTF.

There are many counts of this clonotype. The chain is built from TRBV6-2 or TRBV6-3 and TRBJ2-1; TRBD2 matches at 10 bases. The CDR3 contains 16 residues. Germline V lookup: CDR1 MNHEY, CDR2 SVGEGT. The J segment lost 8 bases and the V segment lost 0 bases, leaving 7 bases of the junction unmatched. Here the CDR3 reads CASSYSILAGDYEQFF. The CDR3 DNA is TGTGCCAGCAGTTACTCGATTCTAGCGGGAGACTATGAGCAGTTCTTC.

This chain uses TRBV28 with TRBJ1-6; tentatively, D is TRBD1 (6 bases). CDR3 length: 14 residues. The V gene lost 2 bases and the J gene lost 7 bases, with 9 bases spanning the gap. Germline-derived CDR1 and CDR2 are MDHEN and SYDVKM. In DNA, the CDR3 is TGTGCCAGCAGTTTAACAGGGATGAATTCACCCCTCCACTTT. This gives the protein CASSLTGMNSPLHF.

This clonotype showed up many times. The chain couples TRBV7-9 to TRBJ2-5; D unresolved. The V end was cut by 0 bases, the J end by 1 base, with 9 bases between. Germline CDR1 reads SEHNR; CDR2 reads FQNEAQ (reference sequence). The length of the CDR3 is 15 residues. CDR3 bases: TGTGCCAGCAGCTTAGCCCTCGGGTTCCAAGAGACCCAGTACTTC. Translating gives CASSLALGFQETQYF. Drawing the rest from reference TRBV7-9 and TRBJ2-5, the complete variable domain is DTGVSQNPRHKITKRGQNVTFRCDPISEHNRLYWYRQTLGQGPEFLTYFQNEAQLEKSRLLSDRFSAERPKGSFSTLEIQRTEQGDSAMYLCASSLALGFQETQYFGPGTRLLVL.

The table lists this clonotype with a few counts. The CDR3 nucleotides read TGCGCCAGCAGTGAGCGGGGTCGCCATCAGCCCCAGCATTTT. Translated, it gives CASSERGRHQPQHF. The rearrangement joins TRBV10-2 to TRBJ1-5; the D is unclear. This CDR3 is 14 amino acids long. Germline assignment: CDR1 WSHSY and CDR2 SAAADI. V was cut by 2 bases and J by 5 bases, with 10 bases left in between.